The entry below gives a single T cell receptor beta chain sequence along with its context. The sample comes from a study of blood T cell repertoires in COVID-19. Study-level information: Specimens from acute and convalescent COVID-19 originated in the United States, Italy and Spain.

Authors' methods: The assay estimated nucleated cells by amplifying reference gene primers. Clones were sequenced by immunoSEQ multiplex PCR, and TCRdb holds only the in-frame ones, with some missing. V, J and clone size reflect that table, while D and trimming were determined from the DNA. The sample has over 350,000 clones, about 87% seen once. Participants were aged about 18 to 100 years from around 26 US areas. What the recovered Cohort 3 donors had was two negative PCRs, clearance, or symptom resolution. Germline CDR1 MGHRA, CDR2 YSYEKL. The CDR3 extends over 15 amino acids. V was pared by 4 bases and J by 2 bases, with 14 bases between.

The source of this sequence is a woman between 50 and 59 years old who had recovered from COVID-19. The chain employs TRBV4-1 and TRBJ1-2; D might be TRBD1 (5 bases). The sample consisted of PBMCs or T cells enriched from blood (not recorded which). CDR3 coding DNA: TGCGCCAGCAGCCCACGATGGGGGGGGAACTATGGCTACACCTTC. Translated: CASSPRWGGNYGYTF.